This TCR beta chain came from a study of blood T cells in healthy people across ages. The authors ran a second PCR of about 6 to 11 cycles using a sample-barcoded 5' primer and a J-beta primer mix. Tags on each cDNA molecule came from a template-switch adaptor with 12 random nucleotides. TCRdb redid the calling of the 5' RACE reads with MiXCR, one entry per CDR3 protein. The profile shows 700,000 to 900,000 distinct CDR3 sequences, around half of them singletons. Findings of the study overall: From one million sequenced T cells, diversity estimates were lower bounds. Naive T cell percentage strongly correlated with TCR beta diversity.

About this clonotype: Its antigen is unknown.

Sequencing input: blood. This clonotype was sampled from an elderly man in good health.

CDR3 DNA: TGTGCCAGCAGTGAAGCTAACTATGAAGCTTTCTTT. Protein sequence: CASSEANYEAFF. The V gene is TRBV25-1, the J gene TRBJ1-1; D remains unclear. The CDR3 consists of 12 residues. Germline V gene data show CDR1 as MGHDK and CDR2 as SYGVNS. Trimming cost V 2 bases and J 7 bases, with 8 bases left between them.